These T cell receptor beta chains were read from a single sample in a study of identical twins. One entry per CDR3 protein, called by TCRdb with MiXCR from the 5' RACE reads. The data show about 790,000 distinct CDR3 sequences, with 15% to 20% seen just once and 13% held by the top ten. The sample also formed part of further work on T cells expressing NK-cell markers.

Source material: PBMCs. Every receptor here comes from a woman under 30 in good health. Each CDR3 is given with its conserved first and last residue.

J gene	V gene	CDR3 protein
TRBJ2-1	TRBV12-3/TRBV12-4	CASRPTSGGYNEQFF
TRBJ1-6	TRBV9	CASNSPLHF
TRBJ2-5	TRBV6-1	CASSTLYVGQETQYF
TRBJ2-7	TRBV20-1	CSAWSGLAGYEQYF
TRBJ2-5	TRBV3-1	CASSQVGGSGKETQYF
TRBJ1-4	TRBV5-1	CASSTDGEWEKLFF
TRBJ2-3	TRBV20-1	CSAIPLAGPDTQYF
TRBJ1-1	TRBV7-9	CASSSPAMGLAEAFF
TRBJ2-1	TRBV12-3/TRBV12-4	CASSFPSSGRIIEQFF
TRBJ1-2	TRBV7-9	CASSHGENYGYTF
TRBJ2-7	TRBV20-1	CSARGTGGRDEQYF
TRBJ2-1	TRBV10-3	CAISEDWKQFF
TRBJ2-1	TRBV20-1	CSATLGGSYNEQFF
TRBJ1-3	TRBV5-1	CASSLGGDGNTIYF
TRBJ2-1	TRBV20-1	CSAPQGSGKSYNEQFF
TRBJ2-3	TRBV20-1	CSGSGSADTQYF
TRBJ2-7	TRBV5-1	CASSLGRGASYEQYF
TRBJ2-6	TRBV5-1	CASDLGGSGANVLTF
TRBJ2-3	TRBV4-3	CASSQDSVTGQYF
TRBJ2-7	TRBV20-1	CSASDRINEQYF
TRBJ2-2	TRBV24-1	CATSAKGTSGSTGELFF
TRBJ2-7	TRBV4-3	CASSQGTIAYEQYF
TRBJ2-3	TRBV24-1	CATSGTNTDTQYF
TRBJ2-1	TRBV27	CASSSRDGAYNEQFF
TRBJ2-1	TRBV6-5	CASSYRGSSGTHHNEQFF
TRBJ2-3	TRBV6-2/TRBV6-3	CASSYQAGSDTQYF
TRBJ2-3	TRBV24-1	CATSDPREDSTDTQYF
TRBJ2-7	TRBV18	CASSPTSGAYEQYF
TRBJ2-7	TRBV18	CASSRSTGGDYEQYF
TRBJ2-3	TRBV11-3	CASSRPGTSGVTDTQYF
TRBJ1-1	TRBV20-1	CSATRGPVNTEAFF
TRBJ1-5	TRBV10-3	CAISDQNQPQHF
TRBJ2-2	TRBV9	CASSEPSGRPNTGELFF
TRBJ2-7	TRBV20-1	CSAIAGGPLGEQYF
TRBJ2-1	TRBV6-1	CASSPDRASDEQFF
TRBJ1-4	TRBV7-9	CASSVDRGNEKLFF
TRBJ2-7	TRBV11-3	CASSLVGPYYEQYF
TRBJ1-2	TRBV12-3/TRBV12-4	CASSLAEQGAKYGYTF
TRBJ1-4	TRBV25-1	CASSARQAEKLFF
TRBJ2-2	TRBV5-6	CASSWAMKGGTGELFF
TRBJ1-2	TRBV20-1	CSARDARGTDYTF
TRBJ2-7	TRBV7-9	CASSRIGPSYEQYF
TRBJ2-2	TRBV5-1	CASRSGTGGTGELFF
TRBJ2-3	TRBV20-1	CSASGGYTDTQYF
TRBJ2-3	TRBV12-3/TRBV12-4	CASSLVGRARDTQYF
TRBJ1-1	TRBV20-1	CSALPVGANTEAFF
TRBJ2-3	TRBV6-1	CASKASGGRDTQYF
TRBJ1-3	TRBV7-2	CASSLPGSGNTIYF
TRBJ2-7	TRBV10-3	CAISGVEGRKPYEQYF
TRBJ2-5	TRBV12-3/TRBV12-4	CASRITGAPETQYF
TRBJ2-2	TRBV5-1	CASSSTGYTGELFF
TRBJ2-7	TRBV10-2	CASSERDYEQYF
TRBJ1-1	TRBV7-6	CASSHRGGEAFF
TRBJ2-1	TRBV5-1	CASRPWGRTYNEQFF
TRBJ1-4	TRBV12-3/TRBV12-4	CASSLGEEYNEKLFF